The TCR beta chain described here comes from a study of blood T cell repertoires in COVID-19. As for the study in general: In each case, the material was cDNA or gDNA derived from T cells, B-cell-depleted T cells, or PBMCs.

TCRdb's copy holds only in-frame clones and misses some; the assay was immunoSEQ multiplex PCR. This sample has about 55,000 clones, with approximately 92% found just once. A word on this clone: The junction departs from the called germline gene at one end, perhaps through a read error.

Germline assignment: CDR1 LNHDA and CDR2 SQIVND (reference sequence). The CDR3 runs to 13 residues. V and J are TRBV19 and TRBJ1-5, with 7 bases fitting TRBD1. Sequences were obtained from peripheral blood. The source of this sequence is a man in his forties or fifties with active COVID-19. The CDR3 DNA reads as TGTGCCAGTAACTCAAATCAGGGGGGACGTTCGTATTTT. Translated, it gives CASNSNQGGRSYF.